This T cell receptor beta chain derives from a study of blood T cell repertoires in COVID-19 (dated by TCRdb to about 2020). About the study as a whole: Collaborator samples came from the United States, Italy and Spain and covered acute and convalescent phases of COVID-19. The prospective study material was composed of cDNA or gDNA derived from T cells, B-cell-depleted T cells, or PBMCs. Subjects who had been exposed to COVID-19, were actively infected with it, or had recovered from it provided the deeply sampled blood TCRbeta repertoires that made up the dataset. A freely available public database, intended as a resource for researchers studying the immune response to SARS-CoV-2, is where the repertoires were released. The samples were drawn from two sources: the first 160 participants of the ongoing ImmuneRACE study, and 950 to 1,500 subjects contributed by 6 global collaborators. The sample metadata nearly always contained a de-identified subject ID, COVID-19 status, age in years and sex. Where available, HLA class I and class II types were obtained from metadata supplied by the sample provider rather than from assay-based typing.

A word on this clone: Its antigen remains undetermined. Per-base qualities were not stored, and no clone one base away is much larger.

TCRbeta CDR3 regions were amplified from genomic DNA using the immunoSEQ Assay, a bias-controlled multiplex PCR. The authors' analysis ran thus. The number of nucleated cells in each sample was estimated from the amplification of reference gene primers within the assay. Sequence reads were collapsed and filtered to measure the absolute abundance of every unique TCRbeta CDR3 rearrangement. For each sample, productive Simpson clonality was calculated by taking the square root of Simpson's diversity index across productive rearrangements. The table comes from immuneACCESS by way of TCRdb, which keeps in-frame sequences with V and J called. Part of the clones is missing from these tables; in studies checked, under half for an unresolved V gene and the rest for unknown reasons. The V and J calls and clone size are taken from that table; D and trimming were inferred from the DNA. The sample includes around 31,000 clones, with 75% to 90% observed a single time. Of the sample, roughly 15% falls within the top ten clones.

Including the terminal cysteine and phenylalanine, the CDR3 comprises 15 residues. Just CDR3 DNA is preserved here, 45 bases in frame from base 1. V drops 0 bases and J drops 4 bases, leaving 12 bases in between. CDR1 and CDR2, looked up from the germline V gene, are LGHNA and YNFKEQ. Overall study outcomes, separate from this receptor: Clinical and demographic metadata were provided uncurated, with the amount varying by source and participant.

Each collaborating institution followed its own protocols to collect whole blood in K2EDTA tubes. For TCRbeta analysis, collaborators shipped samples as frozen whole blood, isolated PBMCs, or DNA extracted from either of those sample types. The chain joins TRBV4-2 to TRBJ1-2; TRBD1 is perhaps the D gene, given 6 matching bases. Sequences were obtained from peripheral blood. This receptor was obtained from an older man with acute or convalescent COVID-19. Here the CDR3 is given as CASSQDGRGGYGYTF. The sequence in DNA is TGTGCCAGCAGCCAAGACGGTAGAGGGGGCTATGGCTACACCTTC.